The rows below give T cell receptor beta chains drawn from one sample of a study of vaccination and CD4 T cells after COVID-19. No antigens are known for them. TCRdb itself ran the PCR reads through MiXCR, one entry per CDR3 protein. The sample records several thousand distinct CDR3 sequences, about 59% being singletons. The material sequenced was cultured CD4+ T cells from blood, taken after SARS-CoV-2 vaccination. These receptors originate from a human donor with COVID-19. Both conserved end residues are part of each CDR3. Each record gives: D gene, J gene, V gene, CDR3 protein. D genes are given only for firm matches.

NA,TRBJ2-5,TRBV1,CTSSQEEDSGGTYQETQYF
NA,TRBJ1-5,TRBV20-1,CSALAGASNQPQHF
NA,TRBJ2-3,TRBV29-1,CSVAIPDTQYF
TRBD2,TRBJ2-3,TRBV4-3,CASSQGTSGGPSTDTQYF
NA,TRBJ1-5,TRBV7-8,CASSLAGDQPQHF
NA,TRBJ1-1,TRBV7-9,CASSRAGGTEAFF
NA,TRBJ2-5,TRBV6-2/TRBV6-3,CASSYSKARGGRQETQYF
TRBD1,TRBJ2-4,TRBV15,CATSPYPTTGGGGNIQYF
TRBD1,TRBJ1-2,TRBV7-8,CASSRQGLDYGYTF
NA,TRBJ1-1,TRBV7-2,CASAYQGNTEAFF
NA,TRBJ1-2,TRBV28,CASSLLTIQGPGGEGYTF
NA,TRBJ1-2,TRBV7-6,CASSLAPGPNYGYTF
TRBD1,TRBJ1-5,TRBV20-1,CSARSGTGGNQPQHF
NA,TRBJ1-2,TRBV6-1,CASRGGGSLYGYTF
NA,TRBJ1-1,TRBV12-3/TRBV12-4,CASRSEGRAFF
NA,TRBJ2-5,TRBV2,CASSEGLAWGETQYF
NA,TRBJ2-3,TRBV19,CASSIGNIFSTDTQYF
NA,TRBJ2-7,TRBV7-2,CASSLGGTGGSYEQYF
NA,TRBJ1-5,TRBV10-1,CASSESANQPQHF
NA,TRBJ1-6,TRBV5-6,CASSVHQGGVYNSPLHF
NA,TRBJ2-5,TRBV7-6,CASSPTWTEQETQYF
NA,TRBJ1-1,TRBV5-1,CASSLSQTNTEAFF
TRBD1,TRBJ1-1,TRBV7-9,CASSMTGSGTEAFF
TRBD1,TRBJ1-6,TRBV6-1,CASSREPGQGSSPLHF
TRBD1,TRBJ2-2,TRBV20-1,CSAGPGQGPRELFF
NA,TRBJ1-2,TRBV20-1,CSAPPGKNYGYTF
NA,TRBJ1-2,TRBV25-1,CASSQLDALYGYTF
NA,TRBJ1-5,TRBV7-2,CASSLASSALSNQPQHF
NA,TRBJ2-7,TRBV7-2,CASSHPGRASSYEQYF
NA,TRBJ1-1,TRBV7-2,CASSLGGVGAEAFF
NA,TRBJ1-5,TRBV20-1,CSARMTRGPSNQPQHF
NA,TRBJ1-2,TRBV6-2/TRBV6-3,CASSSVGTVYGYTF
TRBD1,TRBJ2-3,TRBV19,CASSMQVAQGGSDTQYF
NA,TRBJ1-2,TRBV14,CASSQGYYGYTF
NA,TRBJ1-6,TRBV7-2,CASSLELLSYNSPLHF
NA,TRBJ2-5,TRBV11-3,CASSWGGGTGRETQYF
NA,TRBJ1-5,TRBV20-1,CSAARAWDSNQPQHF
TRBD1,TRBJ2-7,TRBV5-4,CASSLGQGTPYEQYF
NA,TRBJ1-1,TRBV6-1,CASQPNPGHSNTEAFF
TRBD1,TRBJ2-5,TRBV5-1,CASSLRGLGETQYF